This TCR beta chain was identified during a study of blood T cell repertoires in COVID-19. On the study more broadly: Acute and convalescent COVID-19 specimens originated in the United States, Italy and Spain. T cells, B-cell-depleted T cells, or PBMCs provided the cDNA or gDNA that served as material.

The repertoire was sequenced with immunoSEQ multiplex PCR; TCRdb's copy has only in-frame clones and lacks some. The data show more than 200,000 clones, about 91% seen once. Enrollment of patients from Seattle took place during active infection, with longitudinal follow-up. The CDR3 loop spans 11 amino acids. V lost 9 bases and J 7 bases, leaving 9 bases between the germline ends. Germline CDR1 MDHEN, CDR2 SYDVKM. The sample comprised peripheral blood. This rearrangement joins TRBV28 to TRBJ1-4; unclear D gene. The clonotype originates from a woman aged 25 to 39 with COVID-19, enrolled during active disease. DNA for the CDR3: TGTGCCAGTGGAGCCCTTGAAAAACTGTTTTTT. This translates into CASGALEKLFF.